Each of the 27 T cell receptor beta chains below was sequenced from the same sample in a study of blood T cell repertoires in COVID-19. Only in-frame clones appear in the TCRdb table, and some are missing; sequencing was by immunoSEQ multiplex PCR. The sample has about 300,000 clones; about nine tenths are singletons. The sequenced sample consisted of PBMCs or T cells enriched from blood (not recorded which). The receptors come from a woman in her fifties or sixties who had been exposed to COVID-19.

The chain has TRBV6-1 and TRBJ2-2, with no clear D. Trimming removed 0 bases from V and 2 bases from J, with 19 bases in between. CDR3 length: 19 residues. Germline V gene data show CDR1 as MNHNS and CDR2 as SASEGT. The CDR3 spells CASSEAYSGFSTNTGELFF. The CDR3 coding sequence is TGTGCCAGCAGTGAAGCTTATTCAGGATTTTCGACCAACACCGGGGAGCTGTTTTTT.

The chain uses TRBV7-6 and TRBJ2-2; 10 nucleotides line up with TRBD1. The CDR3 loop spans 15 amino acids. V lost 2 bases to trimming and J lost 5 bases; unmatched junction nucleotides: 2. From germline, CDR1 is SGHVS and CDR2 FNYEAQ. In DNA form, the CDR3 reads TGTGCCAGCAGCTTATGGGGACAGGGGACCGGGGAGCTGTTTTTT. Translation: CASSLWGQGTGELFF.

The gene calls are TRBV5-1 and TRBJ1-2; no clear D gene. CDR3 size: 14 residues. V dropped 0 bases and J dropped 4 bases, with 10 bases sitting between them. Germline CDR1 and CDR2: SGHRS and YFSETQ. CDR3 coding DNA: TGCGCCAGCAGCTTGGGTGTCCTAGGCTATGGCTACACCTTC. Its protein product is CASSLGVLGYGYTF.

This rearrangement joins TRBV6-1 to TRBJ1-2; D not certain. Trimming took off 0 bases at V and 8 bases at J, with 10 bases between the two ends. The CDR3 consists of 13 residues. Looked up from germline, CDR1 is MNHNS and CDR2 is SASEGT. The CDR3 sequence: CASSEAAATGYTF. The CDR3 nucleotides read TGTGCCAGCAGTGAAGCGGCAGCGACCGGCTACACCTTC.

The CDR3 here is CASSADSGASATTDTQYF. The CDR3 nucleotides are TGCGCCAGCAGCGCGGACAGCGGGGCTTCAGCGACCACAGATACGCAGTATTTT. The chain joins TRBV5-1 to TRBJ2-3; a weak D match, TRBD2 (7 bases). Between the trimmed V and J ends, which lost 4 bases and 2 bases, there was a span of 23 bases. CDR3 length: 18 amino acids. Germline V gene data show CDR1 as SGHRS and CDR2 as YFSETQ.

The gene calls are TRBV3-1 (or the pseudogene TRBV3-2) and TRBJ2-4; D is perhaps TRBD2 (6 bases). V dropped 3 bases and J dropped 0 bases, with 12 bases sitting between them. The CDR3 contains 16 residues. CDR1 is LGHDT, CDR2 YNNKEL, per germline (reference sequence). The chain's CDR3 is CASSQGGAPAKNIQYF. The DNA of the CDR3 is TGTGCCAGCAGCCAGGGGGGTGCCCCAGCCAAAAACATTCAGTACTTC.

This clone occurred once. J is TRBJ2-2 and V is TRBV3-1 (or the pseudogene TRBV3-2); D might be TRBD2 (5 bases). Trimming removed 1 base from V and 5 bases from J, with 14 bases in between. Germline V CDR1 and CDR2: LGHDT, YNNKEL (reference sequence). This CDR3 spans 16 amino acids. CDR3 bases: TGTGCCAGCAGCCAAGGATGGTCCAGACTAACCGGGGAGCTGTTTTTT. The encoded protein is CASSQGWSRLTGELFF.

CDR3 DNA: TGCGCCAGCAGCCAGGACAGTTTCAATCAGCCCCAGCATTTT. Its protein product is CASSQDSFNQPQHF. The gene calls are TRBV4-1 and TRBJ1-5; TRBD1 might be the D (6 bases). The CDR3 extends over 14 amino acids. Germline assignment: CDR1 MGHRA and CDR2 YSYEKL. The V gene lost 3 bases and the J gene lost 3 bases, with 9 bases spanning the gap.

The chain is built from TRBV6-1 and TRBJ2-1; D is undetermined. CDR1 MNHNS and CDR2 SASEGT come from the germline V gene. The V gene lost 0 bases and the J gene lost 8 bases, with 5 bases spanning the gap. The CDR3 is made up of 12 amino acids. The CDR3 nucleotides are TGTGCCAGCAGTGAAGCGTTAGATGAGCAGTTCTTC. Translation: CASSEALDEQFF.

This clone was detected once. The rearrangement uses TRBV7-8 and TRBJ2-3; 8 nucleotides line up with TRBD1. Trimming cost V 5 bases and J 1 base; bases outside gene matches: 5. The CDR3 is 15 amino acids. In germline, CDR1 is SGHVS, CDR2 FQNEAQ. This CDR3 is CASSQSTGGTDTQYF. The DNA for the CDR3 is TGTGCCAGCAGCCAGTCGACAGGGGGCACAGATACGCAGTATTTT.

V is TRBV5-1 and J is TRBJ2-7; 8 bases line up with TRBD1. This CDR3 spans 17 amino acids. The ends lost 0 bases at V and 2 bases at J; junction bases unmatched: 10. Germline CDR1 reads SGHRS; CDR2 reads YFSETQ. The CDR3 DNA sequence: TGCGCCAGCAGCTTGGGGCCCCGAGGGACAGGAACCTACGAGCAGTACTTC. It is translated as CASSLGPRGTGTYEQYF.

The V call is TRBV30, the J call TRBJ1-2; D perhaps matches TRBD1 (5 bases). Germline CDR1 GTSNPN, CDR2 SVGIG (reference sequence). The CDR3 is 15 residues long. With 2 bases removed from V and 2 bases from J, the gap between germline ends came to 15 bases. The CDR3 loop is CAWSTRVFGNYGYTF. CDR3 bases: TGTGCCTGGAGTACCAGGGTTTTTGGAAACTATGGCTACACCTTC.

This clone was seen more than once but under ten times. The genes are TRBV3-1 (or the pseudogene TRBV3-2) and TRBJ2-1, with D maybe TRBD1 (5 bases). Germline values: CDR1 LGHDT, CDR2 YNNKEL (reference sequence). The CDR3 runs to 17 residues. V was shortened by 2 bases and J by 3 bases, with 17 bases between the two germline ends. Written as DNA, the CDR3 is TGTGCCAGCAGCCAACGATTGGGCAGGGATATCTACAATGAGCAGTTCTTC. Translating it yields CASSQRLGRDIYNEQFF.

This clone occurred once. V is TRBV10-1 and J is TRBJ2-6; tentative D call: TRBD2 (5 bases). Germline V CDR1 and CDR2: WNHNN, SYGVQD (reference sequence). Trimming left V 2 bases short and J 3 bases short, with 14 bases between. The CDR3 spans 17 residues. DNA for the CDR3: TGCGCCAGCAGTGAGCTCGGGTGCCGGGGTGGGGCCAACGTCCTGACTTTC. Residues: CASSELGCRGGANVLTF.

V is TRBV18 and J is TRBJ2-7, with 9 bases that match TRBD1. The ends lost 1 base at V and 5 bases at J; junction bases unmatched: 0. The CDR3 covers 13 residues. CDR1 and CDR2 (germline): KGHSH, LQKENI. The CDR3 nucleotides are TGTGCCAGCTCACCACGGGACAGGGACGAGCAGTACTTC. Translating it yields CASSPRDRDEQYF.

The gene calls are TRBV19 and TRBJ1-4; 7 bases are a match to TRBD1. The V and J ends lost 6 bases and 4 bases, in that order; junction bases with no gene match: 8. CDR1 and CDR2 (germline): LNHDA, SQIVND (reference sequence). The CDR3 covers 15 residues. CDR3 nucleotide sequence: TGTGCCAGTAGCCCAGGGGGACAGATTAATGAAAAACTGTTTTTT. Amino acid sequence: CASSPGGQINEKLFF.

The genes are TRBV6-5 and TRBJ1-2; 7 nucleotides agree with TRBD1. V shed 6 bases, J shed 4 bases, and the junction held 5 bases outside the gene matches. Germline loops: CDR1 MNHEY, CDR2 SVGAGI. This CDR3 is 13 amino acids long. The chain's CDR3 is CASSQGQFYGYTF. In DNA, the CDR3 is TGTGCCAGCAGCCAGGGACAGTTCTATGGCTACACCTTC.

CDR3 amino acids: CASSQVLDYGEQFF. CDR3 bases: TGTGCCAGCAGCCAAGTCCTCGACTACGGTGAGCAGTTCTTC. The rearrangement links TRBV14 to TRBJ2-1, with D possibly being TRBD2 (5 bases). V lost 1 base to trimming and J lost 9 bases, with 13 bases between them. The germline gives CDR1 SGHDN, CDR2 FVKESK. This CDR3 spans 14 amino acids.

The rearrangement joins TRBV2 to TRBJ2-7; 9 nucleotides line up with TRBD1. Germline V gene sequence: CDR1 SNHLY, CDR2 FYNNEI. This CDR3 has 14 residues. With V trimmed by 7 bases and J by 2 bases, 6 bases remained unmatched. The CDR3 DNA follows: TGTGCCAGCAAACCGGACAGGGGAACCTACGAGCAGTACTTC. As protein: CASKPDRGTYEQYF. The full variable domain, completed using reference TRBV2 and TRBJ2-7, is EPEVTQTPSHQVTQMGQEVILRCVPISNHLYFYWYRQILGQKVEFLVSFYNNEISEKSEIFDDQFSVERPDGSNFTLKIRSTKLEDSAMYFCASKPDRGTYEQYFGPGTRLTVT.

The chain employs TRBV30 and TRBJ2-7; weak D call: TRBD2 (5 bases). The ends were cut back, 2 bases at V and 4 bases at J, with 18 bases in the middle. CDR1 and CDR2 from the germline V gene are GTSNPN and SVGIG (reference sequence). The CDR3 extends over 15 amino acids. The CDR3 nucleotides read TGTGCCTGGAGTAACGGCGGACTCGCCTTATACGAGCAGTACTTC. This codes for CAWSNGGLALYEQYF.

CDR3 coding DNA: TGCGCCAGCAGCCAGACAGGGAACACTGAAGCTTTCTTT. Translated: CASSQTGNTEAFF. The chain has TRBV5-1 and TRBJ1-1; weak D call: TRBD1 (6 bases). V was trimmed by 4 bases and J by 1 base, leaving 8 bases between them. Germline CDR1 and CDR2: SGHRS and YFSETQ. This CDR3 contains 13 residues.

The chain carries TRBV12-3 or TRBV12-4 and TRBJ1-5; no reliable D call. Trimming stripped 4 bases from V and 9 bases from J, with 10 bases between. The CDR3 is 12 residues long. For the CDR3, the DNA is TGTGCCAGCAGTTACCGCGGCGGGCCCCAGCATTTT. This encodes CASSYRGGPQHF.

This rearrangement joins TRBV6-1 to TRBJ1-2; 10 bases fit TRBD1. V lost 1 base and J lost 8; bases outside the gene matches: 7. This CDR3 is 15 amino acids long. Germline CDR1 is MNHNS and CDR2 is SASEGT. CDR3 DNA: TGTGCCAGCAGTGAAGTATCCGGGACAGGGGAAGGCTACACCTTC. Translating it yields CASSEVSGTGEGYTF.

The chain recombines TRBV4-1 with TRBJ1-6, with 7 bases lining up with TRBD1. V lost 4 bases and J lost 6; bases outside the gene matches: 9. CDR3 size: 16 residues. CDR1 is MGHRA, CDR2 YSYEKL, per germline. The CDR3 loop is CASSLVLGTANSPLHF. Written as DNA, the CDR3 is TGCGCCAGCAGCCTGGTATTGGGGACAGCTAATTCACCCCTCCACTTT.

The rearrangement links TRBV28 to TRBJ1-5, with a tentative D call TRBD1 (6 bases). Germline V lookup: CDR1 MDHEN, CDR2 SYDVKM. V lost 2 bases, J lost 6 bases, and 14 bases lay in between. The CDR3 is 15 amino acids. The CDR3 loop reads CASSLGSGEGQPQHF. As DNA, the CDR3 is TGTGCCAGCAGTTTAGGGTCAGGGGAGGGTCAGCCCCAGCATTTT.

This clone was detected a few times. This chain connects TRBV18 to TRBJ1-3, with D unclear. Germline V gives CDR1 KGHSH, CDR2 LQKENI. The CDR3 covers 15 residues. Trimming cost V 3 bases and J 2 bases, with 11 bases left between them. The DNA of the CDR3 is TGTGCCAGCTCACCGGACGGGAATACTGGAAACACCATATATTTT. It translates to CASSPDGNTGNTIYF.

The chain is built from TRBV27 and TRBJ1-5; 9 positions match TRBD1. Germline-derived CDR1 and CDR2 are MNHEY and SMNVEV (reference sequence). V gave up 6 bases and J gave up 6 bases; unmatched junction bases: 9. This CDR3 region has 15 residues. The CDR3 protein is CASRPGQGWVQPQHF. DNA for the CDR3: TGTGCCAGCAGACCGGGACAGGGTTGGGTTCAGCCCCAGCATTTT.